This T cell receptor beta chain was recovered during a study of immune evolution from preneoplasia to lung adenocarcinoma. The protocol was immunoSEQ multiplex PCR, while the TCRdb copy is restricted to in-frame clones and leaves out a portion. This sample has 20,000 or so clones; about 71% occur once, and the top ten carry 5.6%. The study's findings and limits: Top clone frequencies peaked in normal lung, apparently declining through invasive adenocarcinoma. Later-stage lesions appeared to have more T cells, more diversity, less clonality.

Germline assignment: CDR1 SEHNR and CDR2 FQNEAQ (reference sequence). Trimming removed 0 bases at V and 1 base at J, with 7 bases between. This CDR3 spans 15 amino acids. On this clone itself: What it binds is unknown. Other nucleotide sequences in the sample specify the same CDR3.

The material sequenced was FFPE invasive lung adenocarcinoma tissue. The TCR was taken from a person between 55 and 70 years old with lung adenocarcinoma. J is TRBJ2-1 and V is TRBV7-9; D not resolved. The CDR3 DNA is TGTGCCAGCAGCTTAGCGAAGAAATCCTACAATGAGCAGTTCTTC. This sequence encodes CASSLAKKSYNEQFF.